The clone carrying this TCR beta chain occurred many times. Generated by immunoSEQ multiplex PCR, the TCRdb table keeps only in-frame clones and is missing some. This sample carries around 200,000 clones, 80% to 90% of them seen once, and the ten largest clones take roughly 8.7%. This entry is derived from a study of blood T cell repertoires in COVID-19. The CDR3 sequence is 13 residues long. V shed 9 bases and J 10 bases; nucleotides not matched to a gene: 5. What the recovered Cohort 3 donors had was two negative PCRs, clearance, or symptom resolution. The chain couples TRBV12-3 or TRBV12-4 to TRBJ2-1, with 14 bases identical to TRBD2. The receptor was isolated from a man aged 35 to 55 who had recovered from COVID-19. Sequenced sample: PBMCs or T cells enriched from blood (not recorded which). CDR3 DNA: TGTGCCAGTAGGACTAGCGGGAGGACGGAGCAGTTCTTC. It encodes CASRTSGRTEQFF.